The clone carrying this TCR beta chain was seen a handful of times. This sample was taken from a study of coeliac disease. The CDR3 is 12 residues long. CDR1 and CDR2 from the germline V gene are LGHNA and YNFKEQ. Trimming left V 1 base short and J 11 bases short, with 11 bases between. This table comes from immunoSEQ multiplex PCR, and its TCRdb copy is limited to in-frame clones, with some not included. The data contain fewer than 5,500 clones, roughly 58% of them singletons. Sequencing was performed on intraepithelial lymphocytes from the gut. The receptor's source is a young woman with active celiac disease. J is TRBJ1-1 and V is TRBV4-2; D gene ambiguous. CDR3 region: CASSQGAGRAFF. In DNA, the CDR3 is TGTGCCAGCAGCCAAGGGGCGGGCAGGGCTTTCTTT.